The next 8 T cell receptor beta chains were all read from a single sample in a study of regulatory T cells in long-lasting Graves disease. Construction of TCR beta libraries relied on iRepertoire HTBI primers and on Arm-PCR targeting CDR3 regions. From the multiplex PCR reads, TCRdb called clonotypes with MiXCR, one entry per CDR3 protein. The table includes 600,000 to 650,000 distinct CDR3 sequences, roughly 16% detected once. Regarding time point: newly diagnosed GD, antithyroid drugs for less than 3 months. PBMC RNA served as the TCR library source. These data were likewise used in another study, on T cells in Graves' hyperthyroidism and ophthalmopathy.

The sample consisted of peripheral blood mononuclear cells (PBMCs), taken at new diagnosis, from a patient treated with antithyroid drugs. These receptor sequences come from a young woman with Graves disease.

This clonotype was observed many times. The V and J genes are TRBV20-1 and TRBJ1-1; D not resolved. This CDR3 has 13 amino acids. Germline CDR1 and CDR2: DFQATT and SNEGSKA (reference sequence). The germline V and J ends were trimmed by 8 bases and 0 bases, with 13 bases remaining between them. The CDR3 sequence: CSTRTGVNTEAFF. The DNA of the CDR3 is TGCAGTACCCGTACGGGAGTGAACACTGAAGCTTTCTTT.

This clonotype was seen ten or more times. The chain links TRBV27 to TRBJ1-5, with D possibly TRBD1 on 5 matching bases. The CDR3 loop spans 13 amino acids. CDR1 and CDR2 (germline): MNHEY, SMNVEV (reference sequence). With 5 bases removed from V and 6 bases from J, the gap between germline ends came to 11 bases. The CDR3 bases are TGTGCCAGCAGTATACAGGTTCGTCAGCCCCAGCATTTT. The encoded protein is CASSIQVRQPQHF.

The chain employs TRBV20-1 and TRBJ2-7; either TRBD1 or TRBD2 may supply D (6 bases each). The CDR3 loop spans 16 amino acids. Per germline, CDR1 DFQATT and CDR2 SNEGSKA (reference sequence). With 4 bases removed from V and 0 bases from J, the gap between germline ends came to 19 bases. As DNA, the CDR3 is TGCAGTGCTACCGGGGGCCTGGGGCCCAGCTCCTACGAGCAGTACTTC. This gives the protein CSATGGLGPSSYEQYF.

The J gene is TRBJ1-3, the V gene TRBV6-1; D not certain. Germline CDR1 is MNHNS and CDR2 is SASEGT. This CDR3 has 13 residues. Trimming left V 7 bases short and J 2 bases short, with 9 bases between. CDR3 DNA sequence: TGTGCCAGCACTACCGGACCTGGAAACACCATATATTTT. It is translated as CASTTGPGNTIYF.

The V gene is TRBV20-1, the J gene TRBJ2-3; TRBD2 matches at 8 bases. The CDR3 is made up of 14 amino acids. Germline CDR1 reads DFQATT; CDR2 reads SNEGSKA (reference sequence). The V and J ends lost 5 bases and 3 bases, in that order; junction bases with no gene match: 7. The chain's CDR3 is CSAYPGLVTDTQYF. CDR3 in DNA: TGCAGTGCTTATCCGGGACTAGTGACAGATACGCAGTATTTT.

This clonotype was counted between two and nine times. This chain uses TRBV20-1 with TRBJ1-5; D uncertain. The CDR3 covers 14 residues. Deletions cut 3 bases from V and 0 bases from J, with 9 bases between. CDR1 and CDR2 from the germline V gene are DFQATT and SNEGSKA (reference sequence). DNA of the CDR3: TGCAGTGCTAGTAACAGAATTAGCAATCAGCCCCAGCATTTT. Translating it yields CSASNRISNQPQHF.

The V call is TRBV30, the J call TRBJ2-1, with 10 bases aligning to TRBD2. V trimming: 3 bases; J trimming: 9 bases; junction bases outside the gene matches: 5. This CDR3 has 13 residues. CDR1 is GTSNPN, CDR2 SVGIG, per germline (reference sequence). Here the CDR3 reads CAWRLAGGLEQFF. For the CDR3, the DNA is TGTGCCTGGAGGTTAGCGGGAGGACTTGAGCAGTTCTTC.

The sample holds a few counts of this clonotype. The chain uses TRBV6-1 and TRBJ1-5; TRBD1 matches 7 bases. Germline CDR1 and CDR2: MNHNS and SASEGT. Trimming at V came to 4 bases and at J to 9 bases, leaving 15 bases not matched to a gene. The CDR3 contains 16 residues. The DNA of the CDR3 is TGTGCCAGCAGTGCAGTCACAGGGGAGGGAGGAAGGCCCCAGCATTTT. Residues: CASSAVTGEGGRPQHF.